These 13 T cell receptor beta chains originate from one sample sequenced in a study of blood T cell repertoires in COVID-19 (dated by TCRdb to the early 2020s). The library was obtained by the immunoSEQ multiplex PCR assay. TCRdb carries this immuneACCESS record with in-frame sequences only. Its versions omit some clonotypes, under half of them owing to an unresolved V gene in the studies checked, with the rest unexplained. In this sample the table shows under 200,000 clones, approximately 88% of which occur a single time. 2.5% to 3.5% of the sample belongs to the ten largest clones. Material: peripheral blood. These receptors originate from a woman between 55 and 75 years old with acute or convalescent COVID-19.

The chain joins TRBV11-3 to TRBJ2-3, with TRBD2 as a possible D gene (5 bases). The CDR3 runs 16 residues. CDR1 and CDR2 from the germline V gene are SGHNT and YENEEA. V lost 5 bases and J 0 bases, leaving 15 bases between the germline ends. DNA of the CDR3: TGTGCCAGCAGCCCGGGTGCGGGCCCTAGCACAGATACGCAGTATTTT. It yields the protein CASSPGAGPSTDTQYF.

The genes are TRBV5-6 and TRBJ2-2; 7 bases agree with TRBD2. The CDR3 is 16 amino acids. CDR1 and CDR2 from the germline V gene are SGHDT and YYEEEE. The V and J ends lost 1 base and 5 bases, in that order; junction bases with no gene match: 8. This chain's CDR3 is CASSLRLAVETGELFF. The CDR3 DNA sequence: TGTGCCAGCAGCTTGAGACTAGCCGTGGAGACCGGGGAGCTGTTTTTT.

The chain employs TRBV19 and TRBJ2-6; TRBD1 might be the D (5 bases). The CDR3 consists of 16 residues. V was shortened by 4 bases and J by 3 bases, with 13 bases between the two germline ends. From germline, CDR1 is LNHDA and CDR2 SQIVND (reference sequence). The CDR3 spells CASSSSGQGGANVLTF. As DNA, the CDR3 is TGTGCCAGTAGTAGTTCAGGACAAGGTGGGGCCAACGTCCTGACTTTC.

In its sample, this clone was seen once. The chain has TRBV11-2 and TRBJ1-2; D ambiguous. Germline V gives CDR1 SGHAT, CDR2 FQNNGV. This CDR3 is built from 15 residues. The V end was cut by 5 bases, the J end by 4 bases, with 17 bases between. The CDR3, as DNA: TGTGCCAGCAGCCCACTGGGAGGGTCCCTCTATGGCTACACCTTC. Its translation: CASSPLGGSLYGYTF.

The genes are TRBV28 and TRBJ2-7, with D tentatively TRBD2 (6 bases). Germline assignment: CDR1 MDHEN and CDR2 SYDVKM. The CDR3 has 15 amino acids. Trimming cost V 1 base and J 0 bases, with 10 bases left between them. The CDR3 is CASSLLRGSSYEQYF. The CDR3 nucleotides are TGTGCCAGCAGTTTATTACGGGGGAGCTCCTACGAGCAGTACTTC.

This clone was observed a handful of times. The genes are TRBV5-1 and TRBJ2-1, with 15 bases identical to TRBD2. CDR3 length: 17 amino acids. The germline V gene encodes CDR1 SGHRS and CDR2 YFSETQ. With V trimmed by 4 bases and J by 4 bases, 6 bases remained unmatched. The CDR3 nucleotides are TGCGCCAGCAGCCCGGGGACTAGCGGGGGGAAATACAATGAGCAGTTCTTC. This translates into CASSPGTSGGKYNEQFF.

V gene TRBV4-3 combines with J gene TRBJ2-5, with D possibly TRBD2 on 6 matching bases. Germline CDR1 is LGHNA and CDR2 is YSLEER. The CDR3 sequence is 17 residues long. The V end was cut by 0 bases, the J end by 2 bases, with 16 bases between. The CDR3 region is CASSQDKGRGAQETQYF. In DNA form, the CDR3 reads TGCGCCAGCAGCCAAGATAAGGGGCGCGGGGCTCAAGAGACCCAGTACTTC.

The rearrangement uses TRBV10-3 and TRBJ2-1; 15 bases are shared with TRBD2. CDR1 and CDR2 from the germline V gene are ENHRY and SYGVKD. With V trimmed by 3 bases and J by 4 bases, 16 bases remained unmatched. The CDR3 totals 21 residues. CDR3 nucleotides: TGTGCCATCAGTGATTTAGGGACTAGCGGGGGGCCCCTAATATCTTACAATGAGCAGTTCTTC. Residues: CAISDLGTSGGPLISYNEQFF.

The chain links TRBV19 to TRBJ1-2; 9 bases are shared with TRBD1. The ends lost 5 bases at V and 7 bases at J; junction bases unmatched: 8. CDR1 LNHDA and CDR2 SQIVND come from the germline V gene (reference sequence). This CDR3 comprises 14 residues. The CDR3 sequence is CASSPGTGYSGYTF. For the CDR3, the DNA is TGTGCCAGTAGTCCCGGGACAGGGTATTCTGGCTACACCTTC.

This clone was picked up one time. The rearrangement uses TRBV19 and TRBJ2-5; TRBD2 aligns across 11 bases. The CDR3 contains 15 residues. Trimming removed 5 bases from V and 4 bases from J; junction bases left unmatched: 6. Germline V CDR1 and CDR2: LNHDA, SQIVND (reference sequence). CDR3: CASSFGTSGGETQYF. The CDR3, as DNA: TGTGCCAGTAGTTTCGGGACTAGCGGCGGAGAGACCCAGTACTTC.

V usage is TRBV4-2 and J usage is TRBJ1-2; no definite D call. V lost 4 bases, J lost 1 base, and 10 bases lay in between. The germline V gene encodes CDR1 LGHNA and CDR2 YNFKEQ. There are 14 residues in the CDR3. CDR3 in amino acids: CASSPSGSNYGYTF. DNA of the CDR3: TGTGCCAGCAGCCCAAGCGGGAGTAACTATGGCTACACCTTC.

This chain links TRBV5-1 with TRBJ2-7, with TRBD2 as a possible D gene (7 bases). This CDR3 is built from 16 residues. The germline V gene encodes CDR1 SGHRS and CDR2 YFSETQ. The ends were cut back, 0 bases at V and 0 bases at J, with 13 bases in the middle. CDR3 sequence (DNA): TGCGCCAGCAGCTTGGACGGGGGGCACAGCTCCTACGAGCAGTACTTC. Translating gives CASSLDGGHSSYEQYF.

This chain uses TRBV28 with TRBJ2-1; D ambiguous. V was shortened by 1 base and J by 10 bases, with 5 bases between the two germline ends. The CDR3 consists of 11 residues. Germline-derived CDR1 and CDR2 are MDHEN and SYDVKM. CDR3 protein: CASSLSHEQFF. In DNA form, the CDR3 reads TGTGCCAGCAGTTTATCACACGAGCAGTTCTTC.